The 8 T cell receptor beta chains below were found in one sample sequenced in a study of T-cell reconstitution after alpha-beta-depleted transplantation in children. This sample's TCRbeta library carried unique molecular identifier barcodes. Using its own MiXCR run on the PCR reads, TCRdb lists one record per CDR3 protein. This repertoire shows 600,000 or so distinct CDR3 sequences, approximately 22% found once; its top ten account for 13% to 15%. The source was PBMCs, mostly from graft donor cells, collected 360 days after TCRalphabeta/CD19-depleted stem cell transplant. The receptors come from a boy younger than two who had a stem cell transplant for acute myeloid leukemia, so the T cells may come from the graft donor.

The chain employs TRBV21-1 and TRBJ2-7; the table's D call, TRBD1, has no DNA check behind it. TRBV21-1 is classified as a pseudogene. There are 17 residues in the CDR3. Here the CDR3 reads CASSKPRRGNRRGKEYF. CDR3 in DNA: TGTGCCAGCAGCAAACCGAGACGGGGGAATCGACGGGGTAAAGAGTACTTC.

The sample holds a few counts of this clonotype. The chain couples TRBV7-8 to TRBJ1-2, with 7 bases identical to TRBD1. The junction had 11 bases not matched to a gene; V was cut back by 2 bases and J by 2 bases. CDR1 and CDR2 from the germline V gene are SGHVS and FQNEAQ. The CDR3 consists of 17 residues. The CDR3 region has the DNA TGTGCCAGCAGCTTAACGGCCCCGACAGGGAACAACTATGGCTACACCTTC. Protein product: CASSLTAPTGNNYGYTF.

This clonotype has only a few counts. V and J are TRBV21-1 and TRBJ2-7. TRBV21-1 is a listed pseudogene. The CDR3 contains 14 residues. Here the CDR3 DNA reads TGTGCCAGCAGCGTCACAGGGAACTCCTACGAGCAGTACTTC. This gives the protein CASSVTGNSYEQYF.

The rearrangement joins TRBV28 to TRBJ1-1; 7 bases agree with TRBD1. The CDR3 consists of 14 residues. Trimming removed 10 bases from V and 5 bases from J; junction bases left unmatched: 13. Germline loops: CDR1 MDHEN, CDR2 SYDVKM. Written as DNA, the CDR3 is TGTGCCACCACCCCAGACAGGGTGGTAACTGAAGCTTTCTTT. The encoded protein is CATTPDRVVTEAFF.

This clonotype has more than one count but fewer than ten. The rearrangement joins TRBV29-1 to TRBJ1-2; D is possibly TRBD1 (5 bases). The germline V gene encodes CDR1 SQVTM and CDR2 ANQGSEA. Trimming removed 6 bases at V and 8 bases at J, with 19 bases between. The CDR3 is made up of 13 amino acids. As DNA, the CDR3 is TGCAGCGTCGCTTCTGCGGGGGGGAAAGGCTACACCTTC. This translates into CSVASAGGKGYTF. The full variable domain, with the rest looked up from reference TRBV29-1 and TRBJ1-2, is SAVISQKPSRDICQRGTSLTIQCQVDSQVTMMFWYRQQPGQSLTLIATANQGSEATYESGFVIDKFPISRPNLTFSTLTVSNMSPEDSSIYLCSVASAGGKGYTFGSGTRLTVV.

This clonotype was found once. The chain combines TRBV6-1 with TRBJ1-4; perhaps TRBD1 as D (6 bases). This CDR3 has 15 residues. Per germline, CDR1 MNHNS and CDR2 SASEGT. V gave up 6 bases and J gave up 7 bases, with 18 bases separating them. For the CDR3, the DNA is TGTGCCAGCAGCCGGGTTGATGGAGGGGGTGAAAAACTGTTTTTT. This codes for CASSRVDGGGEKLFF.

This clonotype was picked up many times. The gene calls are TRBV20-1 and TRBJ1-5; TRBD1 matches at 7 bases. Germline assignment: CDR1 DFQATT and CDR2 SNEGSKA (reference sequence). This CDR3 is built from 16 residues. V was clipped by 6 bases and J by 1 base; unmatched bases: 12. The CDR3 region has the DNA TGCAGTGCCCGCCCAAGGACAGGAGGAAGCAATCAGCCCCAGCATTTT. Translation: CSARPRTGGSNQPQHF.

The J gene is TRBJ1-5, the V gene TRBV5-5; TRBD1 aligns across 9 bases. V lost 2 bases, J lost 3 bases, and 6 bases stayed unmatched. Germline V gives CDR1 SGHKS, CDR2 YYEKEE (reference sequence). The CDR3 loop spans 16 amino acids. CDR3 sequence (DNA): TGTGCCAGCAGCTTTGGGACAGGGATCCTCAATCAGCCCCAGCATTTT. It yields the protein CASSFGTGILNQPQHF. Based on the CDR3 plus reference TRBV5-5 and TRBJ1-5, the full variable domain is DAGVTQSPTHLIKTRGQQVTLRCSPISGHKSVSWYQQVLGQGPQFIFQYYEKEERGRGNFPDRFSARQFPNYSSELNVNALLLGDSALYLCASSFGTGILNQPQHFGDGTRLSIL.